This entry lists 25 T cell receptor beta chains sequenced from one sample in a study of cytomegalovirus exposure and HLA in healthy donors. Primers: 60 Vbeta forward and 13 Jbeta reverse. Measured with immunoSEQ multiplex PCR; TCRdb has only the in-frame clones, and not every one. This table holds roughly 63,000 clones, roughly 73% found once. The source material was PBMCs. Every receptor here comes from a woman between 40 and 55 years old in good health and CMV-seropositive.

The chain couples TRBV6-5 to TRBJ2-7; a possible D gene is TRBD1 (6 bases). Looked up from germline, CDR1 is MNHEY and CDR2 is SVGAGI. This CDR3 has 14 residues. The germline V and J ends were trimmed by 5 bases and 2 bases, with 13 bases remaining between them. CDR3 sequence reads: CASSERGGAYEQYF. The CDR3 coding sequence is TGTGCCAGCAGTGAAAGAGGGGGAGCCTACGAGCAGTACTTC.

This clone was seen a few times. V and J are TRBV7-9 and TRBJ2-7; TRBD2 agrees at 10 bases. The CDR3 length is 15 residues. Germline V gene sequence: CDR1 SEHNR, CDR2 FQNEAQ (reference sequence). V dropped 3 bases and J dropped 7; count of bases not matched to a gene: 9. CDR3 DNA sequence: TGTGCCAGCAGCTTTCTTAGCGGGGGGTCGGGAGAGCAGTACTTC. This sequence encodes CASSFLSGGSGEQYF.

The V call is TRBV19, the J call TRBJ1-1; 7 bases map to TRBD1. The trim removed 6 bases at V and 1 base at J, leaving 8 bases unmatched. Per the germline V gene, CDR1 is LNHDA and CDR2 is SQIVND (reference sequence). This CDR3 has 15 residues. This CDR3 reads CASRGQMTWNTEAFF. CDR3 sequence (DNA): TGTGCCAGTAGGGGACAGATGACGTGGAACACTGAAGCTTTCTTT. Combining the CDR3 with reference TRBV19 and TRBJ1-1 gives the whole variable domain DGGITQSPKYLFRKEGQNVTLSCEQNLNHDAMYWYRQDPGQGLRLIYYSQIVNDFQKGDIAEGYSVSREKKESFPLTVTSAQKNPTAFYLCASRGQMTWNTEAFFGQGTRLTVV.

V is TRBV6-6 and J is TRBJ1-5; D uncertain. CDR3 length: 13 residues. Trimming took 5 bases from V and 7 from J, leaving 12 bases between them. The V gene's germline CDR1 is MNHNY and CDR2 SVGAGI (reference sequence). The CDR3 is CASSQGDSQPQHF. For the CDR3, the DNA is TGTGCCAGCAGTCAAGGAGATTCCCAGCCCCAGCATTTT.

The rearrangement joins TRBV9 to TRBJ2-3; TRBD2 matches 10 bases. The CDR3 covers 16 residues. The germline gives CDR1 SGDLS, CDR2 YYNGEE. The V gene end was trimmed by 0 bases and the J gene end by 4 bases; junction bases not matched to a gene: 5. In DNA, the CDR3 is TGTGCCAGCAGCGTAGGAGCGGGGGGGCAGCCAGATACGCAGTATTTT. Translating it yields CASSVGAGGQPDTQYF.

The rearrangement joins TRBV7-8 to TRBJ2-7; TRBD2 aligns across 7 bases. The CDR3 is 13 residues long. V gave up 3 bases and J gave up 6 bases; unmatched junction bases: 5. The V gene's germline CDR1 is SGHVS and CDR2 FQNEAQ. CDR3 loop: CASSFPGGSEQYF. The CDR3 nucleotides read TGTGCCAGCAGCTTCCCCGGGGGGAGCGAGCAGTACTTC.

J is TRBJ1-1 and V is TRBV5-5, with unresolved D. The CDR3 is 14 amino acids. Trimming stripped 1 base from V and 1 base from J, with 8 bases between. Germline CDR1 SGHKS, CDR2 YYEKEE (reference sequence). The CDR3 DNA reads as TGTGCCAGCAGCTTGCGGCAGGCGAACACTGAAGCTTTCTTT. It yields the protein CASSLRQANTEAFF.

The rearrangement links TRBV18 to TRBJ2-1; 8 bases line up with TRBD1. Germline V gene data show CDR1 as KGHSH and CDR2 as LQKENI. V shed 2 bases and J 5 bases; nucleotides not matched to a gene: 8. The CDR3 loop spans 16 amino acids. In nucleotides, the CDR3 is TGTGCCAGCTCACCAACCCTCGGGACAGGCCACAATGAGCAGTTCTTC. Translation: CASSPTLGTGHNEQFF.

This chain uses TRBV5-1 with TRBJ1-2, with 10 bases identical to TRBD1. V shed 2 bases, J shed 1 base, and the junction held 8 bases outside the gene matches. CDR1 is SGHRS, CDR2 YFSETQ, per germline. This CDR3 has 17 residues. This chain's CDR3 is CASSFSTGGNNNYGYTF. The CDR3 DNA sequence: TGCGCCAGCAGCTTTTCGACAGGGGGCAATAATAACTATGGCTACACCTTC.

The rearrangement links TRBV5-1 to TRBJ1-5; possible D gene TRBD1, 5 bases. V was trimmed by 0 bases and J by 5 bases, leaving 12 bases between them. Germline loops: CDR1 SGHRS, CDR2 YFSETQ. The CDR3 is 15 residues long. This CDR3 is CASSLDPGTDQPQHF. The CDR3 DNA is TGCGCCAGCAGCTTGGACCCAGGGACTGATCAGCCCCAGCATTTT.

This clone was detected once. The J gene is TRBJ1-4, the V gene TRBV19; 8 bases agree with TRBD1. With V trimmed by 4 bases and J by 7 bases, 8 bases remained unmatched. Germline assignment: CDR1 LNHDA and CDR2 SQIVND (reference sequence). The CDR3 extends over 15 amino acids. CDR3 region: CASSSKTGVFEKLFF. The CDR3 DNA sequence: TGTGCCAGTAGTAGCAAGACAGGGGTCTTTGAAAAACTGTTTTTT. Complete variable domain (other parts from reference TRBV19 and TRBJ1-4): DGGITQSPKYLFRKEGQNVTLSCEQNLNHDAMYWYRQDPGQGLRLIYYSQIVNDFQKGDIAEGYSVSREKKESFPLTVTSAQKNPTAFYLCASSSKTGVFEKLFFGSGTQLSVL.

The genes are TRBV9 and TRBJ2-5, with 7 bases identical to TRBD1. With 4 bases clipped from V and 7 bases from J, the junction kept 16 bases outside the gene matches. The CDR3 is 16 residues long. Germline V gives CDR1 SGDLS, CDR2 YYNGEE. The CDR3 DNA reads TGTGCCAGCAGCCCCCAGACGGGACAGACCACCTGGACCCAGTACTTC. Its protein is CASSPQTGQTTWTQYF.

The rearrangement joins TRBV5-1 to TRBJ2-3, with 8 bases that match TRBD2. Trimming took 0 bases from V and 4 from J; bases not matched to a gene: 4. Germline loops: CDR1 SGHRS, CDR2 YFSETQ. CDR3 length: 15 amino acids. The CDR3 spells CASSLEGTRSDTQYF. The DNA of the CDR3 is TGCGCCAGCAGCTTGGAGGGGACTAGATCAGATACGCAGTATTTT. The full variable domain, its missing parts supplied by reference TRBV5-1 and TRBJ2-3, is KAGVTQTPRYLIKTRGQQVTLSCSPISGHRSVSWYQQTPGQGLQFLFEYFSETQRNKGNFPGRFSGRQFSNSRSEMNVSTLELGDSALYLCASSLEGTRSDTQYFGPGTRLTVL.

V usage is TRBV5-4 and J usage is TRBJ1-2; D gene ambiguous. V lost 2 bases and J lost 5, with 10 bases in between. Germline V gene lookup returns CDR1 SGHNT and CDR2 YYREEE (reference sequence). The CDR3 covers 13 residues. CDR3 sequence: CASSFGGGYGYTF. In DNA, the CDR3 is TGTGCCAGCAGCTTCGGCGGTGGGTATGGCTACACCTTC.

In its sample, this clone was seen once. The chain couples TRBV5-8 to TRBJ1-5, with no clear D. The CDR3 runs 12 residues. Germline CDR1 and CDR2: SGHTS and YDEGEE. Trimming took 1 base from V and 4 from J, leaving 3 bases between them. The chain's CDR3 is CASSLYNQPQHF. For the CDR3, the DNA is TGTGCCAGCAGCTTGTATAATCAGCCCCAGCATTTT.

The table lists this clone with a count of one. The chain uses TRBV7-2 and TRBJ2-1; a weak D match, TRBD2 (7 bases). Deletions cut 1 base from V and 8 bases from J, with 12 bases between. This CDR3 is 14 amino acids long. CDR1 and CDR2 from the germline V gene are SGHTA and FQGNSA. The CDR3 DNA follows: TGTGCCAGCAGCTTAGTAGGGGGGAGGGATGAGCAGTTCTTC. As protein: CASSLVGGRDEQFF.

This chain links TRBV14 with TRBJ2-3, with 11 bases that match TRBD2. The length of the CDR3 is 17 residues. V shed 2 bases and J 4 bases; nucleotides not matched to a gene: 8. Germline assignment: CDR1 SGHDN and CDR2 FVKESK. The CDR3 is CASSQPKLAGVADTQYF. The CDR3 DNA sequence: TGTGCCAGCAGCCAACCTAAACTAGCGGGGGTAGCAGATACGCAGTATTTT.

This sequence joins TRBV18 and TRBJ1-2; 8 bases are a match to TRBD1. CDR3 length: 16 residues. The J segment lost 5 bases and the V segment lost 1 base, leaving 9 bases of the junction unmatched. Germline lookup yields CDR1 KGHSH and CDR2 LQKENI. CDR3 DNA: TGTGCCAGCTCACCACTTTCTGACAGGGGAGAATATGGCTACACCTTC. Translating gives CASSPLSDRGEYGYTF. The variable domain in full, completed from reference TRBV18 and TRBJ1-2, reads NAGVMQNPRHLVRRRGQEARLRCSPMKGHSHVYWYRQLPEEGLKFMVYLQKENIIDESGMPKERFSAEFPKEGPSILRIQQVVRGDSAAYFCASSPLSDRGEYGYTFGSGTRLTVV.

The chain has TRBV4-3 and TRBJ2-1; 10 nucleotides match TRBD2. The CDR3 is 18 amino acids. V gave up 0 bases and J gave up 7 bases; unmatched junction bases: 12. The germline gives CDR1 LGHNA, CDR2 YSLEER. The CDR3 DNA is TGCGCCAGCAGCCAAGATGTTGATGTGGCACTAGCGGGGAATGAGCAGTTCTTC. Translated, it gives CASSQDVDVALAGNEQFF.

This clone occurred a few times. The CDR3 DNA reads as TGTGCCAGCAGCCCTCTTCCTGGACAGGCCGGGCCAGGAGAGACCCAGTACTTC. Its protein is CASSPLPGQAGPGETQYF. This sequence joins TRBV7-9 and TRBJ2-5, with 7 bases fitting TRBD1. Germline CDR1 is SEHNR and CDR2 is FQNEAQ (reference sequence). After removal of 5 bases from V and 4 bases from J, the junction contained 19 bases not matched to a gene. The CDR3 runs to 18 residues. Looking up the rest from reference TRBV7-9 and TRBJ2-5 gives the full variable domain: DTGVSQNPRHKITKRGQNVTFRCDPISEHNRLYWYRQTLGQGPEFLTYFQNEAQLEKSRLLSDRFSAERPKGSFSTLEIQRTEQGDSAMYLCASSPLPGQAGPGETQYFGPGTRLLVL.

This chain uses TRBV18 with TRBJ2-1; a possible D gene is TRBD2 (5 bases). Trimming left V 3 bases short and J 7 bases short, with 13 bases between. CDR1 is KGHSH, CDR2 LQKENI, per germline. The CDR3 covers 14 residues. CDR3 nucleotides: TGTGCCAGCTCACCTGGCGGAGGACTTAATGAGCAGTTCTTC. Residues: CASSPGGGLNEQFF. The whole variable domain, filled in from reference TRBV18 and TRBJ2-1, reads NAGVMQNPRHLVRRRGQEARLRCSPMKGHSHVYWYRQLPEEGLKFMVYLQKENIIDESGMPKERFSAEFPKEGPSILRIQQVVRGDSAAYFCASSPGGGLNEQFFGPGTRLTVL.

The V gene is TRBV6-5, the J gene TRBJ2-7; 8 bases are a match to TRBD2. Germline V gene sequence: CDR1 MNHEY, CDR2 SVGAGI. The CDR3 totals 14 residues. Trimming took 4 bases from V and 7 from J; bases not matched to a gene: 9. The CDR3 is CASSLGTRSLEQYF. Written as DNA, the CDR3 is TGTGCCAGCAGTTTGGGGACTAGGTCCCTGGAGCAGTACTTC.

This clone is a singleton in its sample. The V and J genes are TRBV6-5 and TRBJ2-2; 9 bases match TRBD1. The trim removed 6 bases at V and 7 bases at J, leaving 6 bases unmatched. This CDR3 has 14 residues. CDR1 and CDR2 from the germline V gene are MNHEY and SVGAGI. CDR3 sequence (DNA): TGTGCCAGCAGCCGACAGGGGGTCGGCGGGGAGCTGTTTTTT. This encodes CASSRQGVGGELFF.

The genes are TRBV5-1 and TRBJ1-1; D may be TRBD1 (5 bases). CDR1 SGHRS and CDR2 YFSETQ come from the germline V gene. This CDR3 contains 18 residues. The V gene lost 1 base and the J gene lost 3 bases, with 22 bases spanning the gap. Here the CDR3 DNA reads TGCGCCAGCAGCTTGCGAGGTCGGCAGGGAAATCGGGACACTGAAGCTTTCTTT. Its protein is CASSLRGRQGNRDTEAFF.

The genes are TRBV6-5 and TRBJ2-1; D might be TRBD1 (5 bases). Germline V gene lookup returns CDR1 MNHEY and CDR2 SVGAGI. Trimming took off 2 bases at V and 13 bases at J, with 15 bases between the two ends. This CDR3 is built from 13 residues. CDR3 nucleotide sequence: TGTGCCAGCAGTTACGCGAGCCAGGGCAGACAGTTCTTC. Amino acid sequence: CASSYASQGRQFF.